This T cell receptor (beta chain) derives from a study of CD8 T cells in Susac syndrome. Overall study results and limits: There were over 15 Susac-specific public clones in total CD8+ repertoires and a few in CD8+ TEMRA repertoires.

This CDR3 contains 14 residues. Trimming took 0 bases from V and 9 from J, leaving 11 bases between them. CDR1 and CDR2 (germline): KGHDR, SFDVKD. As concerns this clonotype: The antigen remains undetermined.

The authors reverse transcribed roughly 0.45 to 1 ug RNA with random hexamers. TCRdb processed the immunoSEQ multiplex PCR reads anew with MiXCR; each CDR3 protein has one entry. The sample has about 140,000 distinct CDR3 sequences; roughly 94% are singletons. V gene TRBV24-1 combines with J gene TRBJ2-1, with D perhaps matching TRBD1 (6 bases). Material: CD8+ T cells from PBMCs. The receptor was isolated from a human donor with Susac syndrome. The CDR3 loop reads CATSDLQGGTEQFF. The CDR3 nucleotides are TGTGCCACCAGTGATTTGCAAGGGGGTACTGAGCAGTTCTTC.